A selection of T cell receptor beta chains follows, all from one sample in a study of a mutant IDH1 vaccine in newly diagnosed glioma. Sequenced by immunoSEQ multiplex PCR; TCRdb stores in-frame clones only, minus some. Of roughly 120,000 clones listed, about 82% are singletons. Their target antigens are unknown. Here the sequenced sample was PBMCs, taken from a glioma patient whose treatment included an IDH1 peptide vaccine. The receptors originated from a middle-aged man with glioma. CDR3s include the opening cysteine and the closing phenylalanine or tryptophan. Fields, in order: V gene, D gene, clone size, CDR3 length, J gene, CDR3 protein, CDR3 DNA. The D gene is left open where the match is weak. Expanded clones are given a class, and other clones once, few, many or no size at all.

V: TRBV19; D: NA; size: once; length: 13; J: TRBJ1-2; CDR3: CASSRMTVYGYTF; DNA: TGTGCCAGTAGTAGGATGACAGTCTATGGCTACACCTTC
V: TRBV7-2; D: NA; size: NA; length: 13; J: TRBJ2-3; CDR3: CASQEGGTDTQYF; DNA: TGTGCCAGCCAGGAAGGGGGCACAGATACGCAGTATTTT
V: TRBV5-4; D: NA; size: NA; length: 15; J: TRBJ2-3; CDR3: CASSLTNRQTDTQYF; DNA: TGTGCCAGCAGCCTGACGAACCGACAGACAGATACGCAGTATTTT
V: TRBV7-2; D: NA; size: NA; length: 15; J: TRBJ1-2; CDR3: CASSLSGDARDGYTF; DNA: TGTGCCAGCAGCTTAAGTGGGGATGCGCGTGATGGCTACACCTTC
V: TRBV7-6; D: TRBD1; size: few; length: 14; J: TRBJ2-2; CDR3: CASSLDRVTGELFF; DNA: TGTGCCAGCAGCCTCGACAGGGTAACCGGGGAGCTGTTTTTT
V: TRBV7-2; D: NA; size: few; length: 12; J: TRBJ1-1; CDR3: CASSHVDSRAFF; DNA: TGTGCCAGCAGCCACGTCGACAGTCGAGCTTTCTTT
V: TRBV14; D: NA; size: NA; length: 13; J: TRBJ2-7; CDR3: CASSQDRGIRQYF; DNA: TGTGCCAGCAGCCAAGATCGGGGGATCCGGCAGTACTTC
V: TRBV4-3; D: TRBD1; size: NA; length: 16; J: TRBJ2-2; CDR3: CASSPRFDRGPGELFF; DNA: TGCGCCAGCAGCCCGAGATTTGACAGGGGGCCCGGGGAGCTGTTTTTT
V: TRBV5-5; D: NA; size: NA; length: 16; J: TRBJ2-1; CDR3: CASSLGLGSSYNEQFF; DNA: TGTGCCAGCAGCTTGGGACTCGGAAGCTCCTACAATGAGCAGTTCTTC
V: TRBV7-3; D: TRBD2; size: NA; length: 16; J: TRBJ2-7; CDR3: CASTPQLAEWAYEQYF; DNA: TGTGCCAGCACCCCCCAACTAGCGGAGTGGGCCTACGAGCAGTACTTC
V: TRBV7-9; D: NA; size: NA; length: 15; J: TRBJ2-3; CDR3: CASSLSVTSTDTQYF; DNA: TGTGCCAGCAGCTTAAGTGTCACTAGCACAGATACGCAGTATTTT
V: TRBV5-4; D: TRBD1; size: NA; length: 15; J: TRBJ2-5; CDR3: CASSLIPNRGETQYF; DNA: TGTGCCAGCAGCTTAATTCCCAACAGGGGAGAGACCCAGTACTTC
V: TRBV11-1; D: NA; size: NA; length: 12; J: TRBJ1-2; CDR3: CASSFGTDGYTF; DNA: TGTGCCAGCAGCTTCGGGACGGATGGCTACACCTTC
V: TRBV9; D: NA; size: NA; length: 14; J: TRBJ2-1; CDR3: CASSALTSSDEQFF; DNA: TGTGCCAGCAGCGCGCTTACTAGTTCGGATGAGCAGTTCTTC
V: TRBV11-2; D: NA; size: many; length: 17; J: TRBJ1-1; CDR3: CASSLWSGAVLRTEAFF; DNA: TGTGCCAGCAGCTTATGGTCCGGGGCGGTCTTGAGGACTGAAGCTTTCTTT
V: TRBV5-1; D: NA; size: NA; length: 14; J: TRBJ1-4; CDR3: CASSFGRTNEKLFF; DNA: TGCGCCAGCAGCTTTGGGCGAACTAATGAAAAACTGTTTTTT
V: TRBV10-3; D: TRBD1; size: NA; length: 16; J: TRBJ1-1; CDR3: CAISEPRTGGVTEAFF; DNA: TGTGCCATCAGTGAGCCCCGGACAGGGGGCGTCACTGAAGCTTTCTTT
V: TRBV6-5; D: TRBD1; size: NA; length: 15; J: TRBJ2-6; CDR3: CASGTGGSGANVLTF; DNA: TGTGCCAGCGGGACAGGGGGCTCTGGGGCCAACGTCCTGACTTTC
V: TRBV7-2; D: TRBD1; size: NA; length: 14; J: TRBJ2-7; CDR3: CASSLDRGLNEQYF; DNA: TGTGCCAGCAGCTTAGACAGGGGGCTGAACGAGCAGTACTTC
V: TRBV7-9; D: NA; size: NA; length: 14; J: TRBJ2-7; CDR3: CASSLDGIVYEQYF; DNA: TGTGCCAGCAGCTTAGACGGGATTGTTTACGAGCAGTACTTC
V: TRBV15; D: TRBD2; size: NA; length: 19; J: TRBJ2-5; CDR3: CATSRDLGASGRTQETQYF; DNA: TGTGCCACCAGCAGAGATTTGGGGGCTAGCGGGAGGACTCAAGAGACCCAGTACTTC
V: TRBV2; D: NA; size: NA; length: 15; J: TRBJ2-7; CDR3: CASSRTTGISYEQYF; DNA: TGTGCCAGCTCACGGACGACAGGTATCTCCTACGAGCAGTACTTC
V: TRBV19; D: TRBD1; size: NA; length: 17; J: TRBJ2-6; CDR3: CASSSRTGQGGANVLTF; DNA: TGTGCCAGTAGTTCGCGGACAGGCCAGGGAGGGGCCAACGTCCTGACTTTC
V: TRBV6-5; D: NA; size: NA; length: 14; J: TRBJ2-4; CDR3: CASSYSKAKNIQYF; DNA: TGTGCCAGCAGTTACTCGAAAGCCAAAAACATTCAGTACTTC
V: TRBV7-6; D: NA; size: NA; length: 11; J: TRBJ1-1; CDR3: CASSLGTGAFF; DNA: TGTGCCAGCAGCTTGGGGACGGGAGCTTTCTTT
V: TRBV4-1; D: TRBD2; size: NA; length: 14; J: TRBJ2-1; CDR3: CASSQEGLLNEQFF; DNA: TGCGCCAGCAGCCAAGAGGGACTACTCAATGAGCAGTTCTTC
V: TRBV29-1; D: TRBD2; size: few; length: 15; J: TRBJ2-3; CDR3: CSVERASGDSDTQYF; DNA: TGCAGCGTTGAAAGAGCTAGCGGGGATTCAGATACGCAGTATTTT
V: TRBV5-1; D: NA; size: NA; length: 15; J: TRBJ2-5; CDR3: CASSLWAGHQETQYF; DNA: TGCGCCAGCAGCTTGTGGGCGGGGCACCAAGAGACCCAGTACTTC
V: TRBV21-1; D: NA; size: NA; length: 20; J: TRBJ2-7; CDR3: CASSKVMVAGAERSSYEQYF; DNA: TGTGCCAGCAGCAAAGTGATGGTAGCGGGAGCGGAGAGGAGCTCCTACGAGCAGTACTTC
V: TRBV6-5; D: TRBD1; size: NA; length: 14; J: TRBJ2-7; CDR3: CATMTGAVSYEQYF; DNA: TGTGCCACGATGACAGGGGCTGTATCCTACGAGCAGTACTTC
V: TRBV7-9; D: TRBD1; size: NA; length: 15; J: TRBJ1-4; CDR3: CASSRDRALNEKLFF; DNA: TGTGCCAGCAGCCGCGACAGGGCTCTTAATGAAAAACTGTTTTTT
V: TRBV18; D: TRBD1; size: NA; length: 14; J: TRBJ1-2; CDR3: CASSPRQGGYGYTF; DNA: TGTGCCAGCTCACCACGACAGGGTGGTTATGGCTACACCTTC
V: TRBV9; D: NA; size: NA; length: 13; J: TRBJ1-1; CDR3: CASSARQNTEAFF; DNA: TGTGCCAGCAGCGCCCGACAGAACACTGAAGCTTTCTTT
V: TRBV10-3; D: NA; size: once; length: 15; J: TRBJ1-1; CDR3: CAISDRGAAFTEAFF; DNA: TGTGCCATCAGTGACAGGGGCGCGGCTTTCACTGAAGCTTTCTTT
V: TRBV19; D: TRBD1; size: NA; length: 14; J: TRBJ2-1; CDR3: CASSRDRGYNEQFF; DNA: TGTGCCAGTAGTAGGGACAGGGGTTACAATGAGCAGTTCTTC
V: TRBV28; D: NA; size: NA; length: 18; J: TRBJ2-6; CDR3: CASSLWEGASSGANVLTF; DNA: TGTGCCAGCAGTTTATGGGAGGGGGCGAGCTCTGGGGCCAACGTCCTGACTTTC
V: TRBV7-2; D: TRBD1; size: NA; length: 15; J: TRBJ2-7; CDR3: CASSSAGTGTYEQYF; DNA: TGTGCCAGCAGCTCTGCCGGGACAGGAACCTACGAGCAGTACTTC
V: TRBV5-1; D: NA; size: once; length: 15; J: TRBJ2-3; CDR3: CASSLEHPSTDTQYF; DNA: TGCGCCAGCAGCTTGGAACACCCTAGCACAGATACGCAGTATTTT
V: TRBV10-3; D: TRBD2; size: NA; length: 17; J: TRBJ2-7; CDR3: CAISESPTSGGLYEQYF; DNA: TGTGCCATCAGTGAGTCTCCCACTAGCGGGGGTTTGTACGAGCAGTACTTC
V: TRBV18; D: TRBD1; size: NA; length: 16; J: TRBJ1-1; CDR3: CASSPGTGGMNTEAFF; DNA: TGTGCCAGCTCACCGGGGACAGGGGGCATGAACACTGAAGCTTTCTTT
V: TRBV9; D: TRBD2; size: NA; length: 16; J: TRBJ2-5; CDR3: CASSEEAGVRQETQYF; DNA: TGTGCCAGCAGCGAGGAAGCGGGAGTCAGACAAGAGACCCAGTACTTC
V: TRBV5-4; D: NA; size: NA; length: 14; J: TRBJ1-1; CDR3: CASRPGGVNTEAFF; DNA: TGTGCCAGCAGACCCGGGGGCGTGAACACTGAAGCTTTCTTT
V: TRBV6-1; D: TRBD1; size: NA; length: 11; J: TRBJ1-2; CDR3: CASGQGVGYTF; DNA: TGTGCCAGCGGCCAGGGGGTTGGCTACACCTTC
V: TRBV13; D: TRBD1; size: NA; length: 13; J: TRBJ1-1; CDR3: CASSPTGFTEAFF; DNA: TGTGCCAGCAGCCCGACAGGGTTCACTGAAGCTTTCTTT
V: TRBV5-3; D: TRBD2; size: few; length: 16; J: TRBJ2-3; CDR3: CARSNGTSGSTDTQYF; DNA: TGTGCCAGAAGCAACGGGACTAGCGGTAGCACAGATACGCAGTATTTT
V: TRBV6-5; D: NA; size: few; length: 15; J: TRBJ1-5; CDR3: CASSYRDTRDQPQHF; DNA: TGTGCCAGCAGTTACCGCGACACGCGCGATCAGCCCCAGCATTTT
V: TRBV6-5; D: NA; size: few; length: 13; J: TRBJ1-1; CDR3: CASSNQVNTEAFF; DNA: TGTGCCAGCAGTAACCAGGTGAACACTGAAGCTTTCTTT
V: TRBV5-6; D: NA; size: NA; length: 14; J: TRBJ2-6; CDR3: CASSSMWGANVLTF; DNA: TGTGCCAGCAGCTCGATGTGGGGGGCCAACGTCCTGACTTTC
V: TRBV29-1; D: NA; size: NA; length: 11; J: TRBJ2-3; CDR3: CSVAGGDTQYF; DNA: TGCAGCGTGGCAGGGGGGGATACGCAGTATTTT
V: TRBV2; D: NA; size: NA; length: 14; J: TRBJ2-1; CDR3: CASIMEDRLNEQFF; DNA: TGTGCCAGCATAATGGAGGACCGGCTAAATGAGCAGTTCTTC
V: TRBV15; D: NA; size: few; length: 14; J: TRBJ1-1; CDR3: CATTPGGMGTEAFF; DNA: TGTGCCACCACCCCGGGGGGCATGGGCACTGAAGCTTTCTTT